The text below deals with one TCR beta chain. Original processing methods: For nucleated cells, counts were estimated from reference gene primer amplification. Method: immunoSEQ multiplex PCR; TCRdb's copy keeps in-frame clones and lacks some. The D gene and trimming were derived from the DNA, and the V and J assignments and clone size from that table. This sample has fewer than 80,000 clones, with about four fifths found just once. This record comes from a study of blood T cell repertoires in COVID-19. The overall study: T cells, B-cell-depleted T cells, or PBMCs provided the cDNA or gDNA that served as material.

In germline, CDR1 is SGHTA, CDR2 FQGTGA. Trimming at V came to 4 bases and at J to 4 bases, leaving 10 bases not matched to a gene. This CDR3 has 16 amino acids. The gene calls are TRBV7-3 and TRBJ2-5, with 9 bases matching TRBD1. The sequence derives from a woman of 80 years or more with active or convalescent COVID-19. Sequencing input: peripheral blood. The CDR3 region has the DNA TGTGCCAGCAGCTCTCAACCTCCGGGACAGGGAGAGACCCAGTACTTC. Its translation is CASSSQPPGQGETQYF.